This record looks at one TCR beta chain sequence and its context. The data belong to a study of blood T cell repertoires in COVID-19. Sequenced by immunoSEQ multiplex PCR; TCRdb stores in-frame clones only, minus some. This table has 300,000 to 350,000 clones, around nine tenths appearing once. Trimming removed 3 bases at V and 0 bases at J, with 5 bases between. The CDR3 consists of 13 residues. CDR1 and CDR2 (germline): SGHDT, YYEEEE. The chain couples TRBV5-6 to TRBJ2-3; D is perhaps TRBD2 (5 bases). The receptor's source is a woman in her thirties who had been exposed to COVID-19. Sequencing used PBMCs or T cells enriched from blood (not recorded which). The CDR3 loop is CASSWTSTDTQYF. The CDR3 DNA is TGTGCCAGCAGCTGGACTAGCACAGATACGCAGTATTTT.